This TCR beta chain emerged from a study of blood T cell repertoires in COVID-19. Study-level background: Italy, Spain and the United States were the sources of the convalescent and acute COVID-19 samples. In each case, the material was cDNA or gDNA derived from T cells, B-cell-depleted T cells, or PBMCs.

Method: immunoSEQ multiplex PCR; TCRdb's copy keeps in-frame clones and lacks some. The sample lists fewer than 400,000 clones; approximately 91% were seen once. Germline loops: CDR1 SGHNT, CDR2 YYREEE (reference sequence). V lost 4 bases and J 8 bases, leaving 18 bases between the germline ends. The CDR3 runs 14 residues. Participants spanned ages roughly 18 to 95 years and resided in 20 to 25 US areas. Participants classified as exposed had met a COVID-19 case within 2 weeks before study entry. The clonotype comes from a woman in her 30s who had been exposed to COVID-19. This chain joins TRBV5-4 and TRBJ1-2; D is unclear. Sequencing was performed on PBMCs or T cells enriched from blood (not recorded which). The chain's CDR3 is CASSPEGATSGYTF. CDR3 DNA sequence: TGTGCCAGCAGCCCCGAGGGCGCCACATCAGGCTACACCTTC.